One T cell receptor beta chain is described in this entry. The data belong to a study of control samples from healthy donors and cancer patients. The CDR3 has 12 amino acids. Germline V gene lookup returns CDR1 LGHDT and CDR2 YNNKEL (reference sequence). Trimming stripped 2 bases from V and 7 bases from J, with 6 bases between. Assay used: immunoSEQ multiplex PCR; TCRdb lists only in-frame clones, some missing. The table has about 160,000 clones, around nine tenths seen once; the top ten hold roughly 0.7%. The sequenced material came from blood. The TCR comes from a woman under 40 in good health. The V call is TRBV3-1 (or the pseudogene TRBV3-2), the J call TRBJ2-1, with D unclear. CDR3 DNA: TGTGCCAGCAGCCAATCTAATAATGAGCAGTTCTTC. This codes for CASSQSNNEQFF.